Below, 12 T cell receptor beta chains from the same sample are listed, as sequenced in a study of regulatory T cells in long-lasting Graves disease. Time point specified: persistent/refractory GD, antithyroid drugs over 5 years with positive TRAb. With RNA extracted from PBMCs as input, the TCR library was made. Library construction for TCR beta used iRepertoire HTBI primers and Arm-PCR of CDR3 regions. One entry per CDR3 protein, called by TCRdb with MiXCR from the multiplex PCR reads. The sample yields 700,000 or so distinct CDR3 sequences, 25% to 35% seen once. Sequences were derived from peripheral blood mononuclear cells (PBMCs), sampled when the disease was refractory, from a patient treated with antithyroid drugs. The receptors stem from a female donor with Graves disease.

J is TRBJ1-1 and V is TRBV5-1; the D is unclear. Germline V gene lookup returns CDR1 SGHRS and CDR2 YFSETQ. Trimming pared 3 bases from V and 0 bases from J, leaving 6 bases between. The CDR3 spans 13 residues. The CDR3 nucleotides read TGCGCCAGCAGCTCATGGATGAACACTGAAGCTTTCTTT. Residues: CASSSWMNTEAFF. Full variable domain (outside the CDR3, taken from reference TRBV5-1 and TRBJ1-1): KAGVTQTPRYLIKTRGQQVTLSCSPISGHRSVSWYQQTPGQGLQFLFEYFSETQRNKGNFPGRFSGRQFSNSRSEMNVSTLELGDSALYLCASSSWMNTEAFFGQGTRLTVV.

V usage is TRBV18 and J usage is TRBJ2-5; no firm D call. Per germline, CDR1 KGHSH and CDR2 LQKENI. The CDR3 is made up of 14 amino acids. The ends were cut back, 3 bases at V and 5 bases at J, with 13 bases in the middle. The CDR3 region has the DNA TGTGCCAGCTCACCGTTGGTGCGGACGGAGACCCAGTACTTC. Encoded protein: CASSPLVRTETQYF.

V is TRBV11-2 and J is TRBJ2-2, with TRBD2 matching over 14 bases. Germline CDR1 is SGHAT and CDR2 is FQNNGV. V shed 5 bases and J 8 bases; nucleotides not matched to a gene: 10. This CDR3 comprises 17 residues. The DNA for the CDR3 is TGTGCCAGCAGCCCGCGGACTAGCGGGAGGATGAGAGGGGAGCTGTTTTTT. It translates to CASSPRTSGRMRGELFF.

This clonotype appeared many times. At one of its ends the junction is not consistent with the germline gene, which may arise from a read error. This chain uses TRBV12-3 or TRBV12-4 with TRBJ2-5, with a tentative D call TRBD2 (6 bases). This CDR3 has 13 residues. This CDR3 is CASSLGLAETQYF. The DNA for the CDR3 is TGTGCCAGCAGCTTAGGTCTAGCGGAGACCCAGTACTTC.

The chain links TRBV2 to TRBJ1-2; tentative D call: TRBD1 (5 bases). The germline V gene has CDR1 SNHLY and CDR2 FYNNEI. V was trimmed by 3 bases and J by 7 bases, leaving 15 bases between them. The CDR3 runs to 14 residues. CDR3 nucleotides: TGTGCCAGCAGTGAGGGGGTCGGGAGTAGTGGCTACACCTTC. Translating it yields CASSEGVGSSGYTF.

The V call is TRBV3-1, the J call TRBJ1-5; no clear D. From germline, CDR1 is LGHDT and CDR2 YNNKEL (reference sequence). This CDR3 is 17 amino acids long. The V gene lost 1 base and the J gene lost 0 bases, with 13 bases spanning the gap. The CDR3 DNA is TGTGCCAGCAGCCAAGGTCTGGGTCCGACTAGCAATCAGCCCCAGCATTTT. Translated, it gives CASSQGLGPTSNQPQHF.

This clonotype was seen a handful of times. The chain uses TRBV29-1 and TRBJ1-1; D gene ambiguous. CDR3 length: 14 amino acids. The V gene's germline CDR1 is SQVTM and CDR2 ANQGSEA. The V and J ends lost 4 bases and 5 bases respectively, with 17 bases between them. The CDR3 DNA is TGCAGCGTTGGAGGGTCCCCAGGAAGTACTGAAGCTTTCTTT. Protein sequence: CSVGGSPGSTEAFF.

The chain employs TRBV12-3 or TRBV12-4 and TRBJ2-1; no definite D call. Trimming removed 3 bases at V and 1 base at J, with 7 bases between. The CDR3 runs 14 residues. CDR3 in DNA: TGTGCCAGCAGTTTGATCGGTTCCTACAATGAGCAGTTCTTC. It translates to CASSLIGSYNEQFF.

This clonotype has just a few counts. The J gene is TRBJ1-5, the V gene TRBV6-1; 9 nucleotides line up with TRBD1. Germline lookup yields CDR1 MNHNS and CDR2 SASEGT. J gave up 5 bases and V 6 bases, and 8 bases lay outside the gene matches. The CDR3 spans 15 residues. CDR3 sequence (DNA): TGTGCCAGCAGGGGAGGACAGGGGTCACATCAGCCCCAGCATTTT. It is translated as CASRGGQGSHQPQHF.

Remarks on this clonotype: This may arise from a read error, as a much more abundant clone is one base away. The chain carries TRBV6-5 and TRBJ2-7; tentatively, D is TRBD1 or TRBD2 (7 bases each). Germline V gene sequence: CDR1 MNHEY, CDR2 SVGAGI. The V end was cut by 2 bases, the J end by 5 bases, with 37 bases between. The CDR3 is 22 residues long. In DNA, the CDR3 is TGTGCCAGCAGTTACGTGGCGTTCCGGGACAGTAGAACCCCCGGGACTAACAACGAGCAGTACTTC. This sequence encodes CASSYVAFRDSRTPGTNNEQYF.

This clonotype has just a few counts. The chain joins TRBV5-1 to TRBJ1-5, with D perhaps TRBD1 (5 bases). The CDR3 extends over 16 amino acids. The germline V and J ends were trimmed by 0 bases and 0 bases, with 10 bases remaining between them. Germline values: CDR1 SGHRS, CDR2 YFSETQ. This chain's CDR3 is CASSLDPTDSNQPQHF. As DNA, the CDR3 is TGCGCCAGCAGCTTGGATCCGACAGATAGCAATCAGCCCCAGCATTTT.

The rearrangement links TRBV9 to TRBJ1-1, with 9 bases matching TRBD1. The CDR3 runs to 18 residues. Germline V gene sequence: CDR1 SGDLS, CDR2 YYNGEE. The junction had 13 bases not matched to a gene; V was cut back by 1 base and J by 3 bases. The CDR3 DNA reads TGTGCCAGCAGCGTATTGCCCGGACAGGGGCGGGGGTACACTGAAGCTTTCTTT. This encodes CASSVLPGQGRGYTEAFF.